This T cell receptor (beta chain) was sequenced in a study of cytomegalovirus exposure and HLA in healthy donors. The study, taken as a whole, reports: TCR sequences were mostly rare, though some public TCRs occurred in many donors.

Trimming cost V 8 bases and J 6 bases, with 14 bases left between them. This CDR3 is built from 12 residues. From germline, CDR1 is MNHEY and CDR2 SMNVEV (reference sequence). PCR amplification relied on 60 Vbeta primers (plus 13 Jbeta primers). TCRdb keeps only in-frame clones here, not all; method: immunoSEQ multiplex PCR. The sample carries about 180,000 clones, 65% to 90% recorded once. Comment on this clone: Its antigen is not identified.

This chain connects TRBV27 to TRBJ2-7, with D perhaps TRBD2 (6 bases). Material for sequencing was PBMCs. The sequence was collected from a girl aged 2-10 years in good health and CMV-seropositive. DNA of the CDR3: TGTGCCAGCGCCGCGACTAGATCCGAGCAGTACTTC. Its protein product is CASAATRSEQYF.